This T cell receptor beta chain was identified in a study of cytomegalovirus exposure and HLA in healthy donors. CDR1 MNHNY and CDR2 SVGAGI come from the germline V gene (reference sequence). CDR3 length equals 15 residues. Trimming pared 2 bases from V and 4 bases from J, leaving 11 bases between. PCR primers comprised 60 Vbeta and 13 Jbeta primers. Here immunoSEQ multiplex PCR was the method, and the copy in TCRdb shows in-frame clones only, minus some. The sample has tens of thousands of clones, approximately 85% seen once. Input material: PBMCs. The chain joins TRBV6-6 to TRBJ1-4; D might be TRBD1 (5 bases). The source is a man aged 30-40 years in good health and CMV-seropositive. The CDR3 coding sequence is TGTGCCAGCAGTTACATCACGGGGGGTAATGAAAAACTGTTTTTT. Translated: CASSYITGGNEKLFF.